This T cell receptor beta chain was identified in a study of CD8+CD57+ T cells in acquired aplastic anemia. In this sample, this clonotype turned up once. For CDR3 and TCR beta VDJ profiling, genomic DNA was the template used. TCRdb re-called the reads with MiXCR, one entry per CDR3 protein. The sample lists over 150,000 distinct CDR3 sequences, roughly 54% occurring once. Germline values: CDR1 SGHKS, CDR2 YYEKEE (reference sequence). The CDR3 spans 15 residues. V dropped 4 bases and J dropped 1; count of bases not matched to a gene: 5. All patients picked for sequencing had shown, by flow cytometry, an expansion of CD8+CD57+ cells.

The chain uses TRBV5-5 and TRBJ2-7; 10 bases agree with TRBD1. The sequenced sample was sorted CD4+, CD8+, or CD8+CD57+ T cells (not recorded which) from PBMCs. This clonotype was obtained from a human donor with aplastic anemia. The CDR3 DNA follows: TGTGCCAGCAGCATCGGGACAGGGGATTCCTACGAGCAGTACTTC. The encoded protein is CASSIGTGDSYEQYF.